Following are 8 T cell receptor beta chains from one sample sequenced in a study of PD-L1 blockade in urothelial cancer. Libraries were prepared by immunoSEQ multiplex PCR; TCRdb keeps only in-frame clonotypes and omits some of them. The sample contains approximately 19,000 clones, 70% to 90% of which appear only once. Time point noted: pretreatment peripheral blood. The material was PBMCs, obtained around atezolizumab (anti-PD-L1) treatment. The receptors were sampled from a man aged 65 to 79 with urothelial cancer.

The V call is TRBV6-5, the J call TRBJ2-7; D remains ambiguous. The V and J ends lost 8 bases and 5 bases respectively, with 22 bases between them. The CDR3 runs to 15 residues. Looked up from germline, CDR1 is MNHEY and CDR2 is SVGAGI. The CDR3 DNA sequence: TGTGCCAGCTCTACAGCCGTCTCACTTGTGGACGAGCAGTACTTC. Amino acids: CASSTAVSLVDEQYF.

The chain combines TRBV2 with TRBJ1-2; D gene unclear. Germline CDR1 reads SNHLY; CDR2 reads FYNNEI. This CDR3 has 11 residues. Between the trimmed V and J ends, which lost 9 bases and 4 bases, there was a span of 9 bases. The CDR3 nucleotides are TGTGCCAGTAAAGCCTTCTATGGCTACACCTTC. Translated: CASKAFYGYTF.

In this sample, this clone turned up a few times. The V and J genes are TRBV10-1 and TRBJ2-7; TRBD1 might be the D (5 bases). Trimming cost V 2 bases and J 6 bases, with 14 bases left between them. This CDR3 has 14 amino acids. Germline-derived CDR1 and CDR2 are WNHNN and SYGVQD (reference sequence). CDR3 coding DNA: TGCGCCAGCAGTGAGGCAGGGATTGTTGGCGAGCAGTACTTC. Encoded protein: CASSEAGIVGEQYF.

The chain has TRBV4-1 and TRBJ1-2; D ambiguous. V lost 0 bases to trimming and J lost 6 bases, with 11 bases between them. This CDR3 contains 14 residues. Germline CDR1 is MGHRA and CDR2 is YSYEKL. This CDR3 reads CASSQDPGVDGYTF. For the CDR3, the DNA is TGCGCCAGCAGCCAAGACCCGGGAGTGGATGGCTACACCTTC.

This chain links TRBV19 with TRBJ2-1; 8 nucleotides align to TRBD2. CDR1 and CDR2 from the germline V gene are LNHDA and SQIVND (reference sequence). The length of the CDR3 is 15 residues. Unmatched junction bases numbered 3, after V lost 5 bases and J lost 0 bases. Here the CDR3 reads CASSVSGSSYNEQFF. The DNA of the CDR3 is TGTGCCAGTAGTGTCAGCGGGAGCTCCTACAATGAGCAGTTCTTC.

This chain joins TRBV28 and TRBJ1-2; D is possibly TRBD1 (6 bases). V was trimmed by 4 bases and J by 6 bases, leaving 15 bases between them. CDR1 MDHEN and CDR2 SYDVKM come from the germline V gene. The CDR3 totals 14 residues. In nucleotides, the CDR3 is TGTGCCAGCAGTTCAGGCCAGGGGTCCCATGGCTACACCTTC. Amino acids: CASSSGQGSHGYTF.

J is TRBJ1-2 and V is TRBV5-1, with 7 bases identical to TRBD1. The CDR3 consists of 15 residues. V gave up 1 base and J gave up 6 bases; unmatched junction bases: 9. Germline V gene sequence: CDR1 SGHRS, CDR2 YFSETQ. The CDR3 sequence is CASSLRVGTEDGYTF. The CDR3 DNA sequence: TGCGCCAGCAGCTTGAGGGTGGGGACAGAAGATGGCTACACCTTC.

The V gene is TRBV28, the J gene TRBJ1-6, with 9 bases identical to TRBD1. This CDR3 is 14 amino acids long. Unmatched junction bases numbered 3, after V lost 5 bases and J lost 7 bases. CDR1 is MDHEN and CDR2 is SYDVKM in the germline V gene. CDR3 protein: CASSLGQGNSPLHF. CDR3 nucleotides: TGTGCCAGCAGTCTCGGACAGGGGAATTCACCCCTCCACTTT.